This T cell receptor beta chain was recorded in a study of T cell repertoires in cytomegalovirus infection. This CDR3 spans 15 amino acids. V was trimmed by 1 base and J by 5 bases, leaving 12 bases between them. Germline CDR1 is SGHDN and CDR2 is FVKESK. TCRdb passed the reads through MiXCR, listing each CDR3 protein once. Counted here are about 190,000 distinct CDR3 sequences, about a tenth occurring once; the ten biggest clones make up around 4.4%. There are many counts of this clonotype. The sequencing input was PBMCs. The chain has TRBV14 and TRBJ2-1; unclear D gene. The receptor comes from a human donor in good health (CMV status not recorded). Some clones in this sample may be carry-over from other donors' samples. As DNA, the CDR3 is TGTGCCAGCAGCCAAGTGTCCACAGTCCACAATGAGCAGTTCTTC. It is translated as CASSQVSTVHNEQFF. The full variable domain, its missing parts supplied by reference TRBV14 and TRBJ2-1, is EAGVTQFPSHSVIEKGQTVTLRCDPISGHDNLYWYRRVMGKEIKFLLHFVKESKQDESGMPNNRFLAERTGGTYSTLKVQPAELEDSGVYFCASSQVSTVHNEQFFGPGTRLTVL.